This is a list of T cell receptor beta chains from one sample in a study of shared clonotypes between healthy human individuals. This table comes from immunoSEQ multiplex PCR, and its TCRdb copy is limited to in-frame clones, with some not included. The sample holds 550,000 to 600,000 clones, around 81% seen once. The sequenced sample consisted of PBMCs. The receptors stem from a woman in her forties in good health. Some clones in this sample may be carry-over from other donors' samples. Each CDR3 is given with its conserved first and last residue. A D gene is named only where the DNA matches it firmly. Only part of the rows carry a size: once, few, many, or a class if the clone is expanded.

TRBD1	many	TRBV2	TRBJ1-5	TGTGCCAGCAGTGGACAGGGCGCGGGGTGGAGCAATCAGCCCCAGCATTTT	CASSGQGAGWSNQPQHF
TRBD2	few	TRBV5-4	TRBJ2-5	TGTGCCAGCAGCACGGGGACTAGCGGGACCCAAGAGACCCAGTACTTC	CASSTGTSGTQETQYF
NA	NA	TRBV11-2	TRBJ1-2	TGTGCCAGCAGCCAAACCGCCAGGGCGGATGGCTACACCTTC	CASSQTARADGYTF
NA	NA	TRBV30	TRBJ2-2	TGTGCCTGGGCCTTAGCGGTTCCCGGGGAGCTGTTTTTT	CAWALAVPGELFF
NA	NA	TRBV19	TRBJ1-3	TGTGCCAGTAGTATTCTACGGAGCTCTGGAAACACCATATATTTT	CASSILRSSGNTIYF
NA	NA	TRBV19	TRBJ1-5	TGTGCCAGTAGTATTAGGTTTGGTATGCCCCAGCATTTT	CASSIRFGMPQHF
NA	NA	TRBV27	TRBJ2-5	TGTGCCAGCAGCCCAAAAAGGGGGAATGGAAAAGAGACCCAGTACTTC	CASSPKRGNGKETQYF
NA	NA	TRBV30	TRBJ2-5	TGTGCCTGGGAGGGCAGGGAGGAGACCCAGTACTTC	CAWEGREETQYF
TRBD1	NA	TRBV15	TRBJ2-3	TGTGCCACCAACCGGGACAGGGTTTCAGATACGCAGTATTTT	CATNRDRVSDTQYF
NA	NA	TRBV28	TRBJ2-1	TGTGCCAGCAGTTTAATGATAAATGAGCAGTTCTTC	CASSLMINEQFF
TRBD1	NA	TRBV6-4	TRBJ2-6	TGTGCCAGCGCTGGGACAGCTGGGGCCAACGTCCTGACTTTC	CASAGTAGANVLTF
NA	NA	TRBV9	TRBJ1-1	TGTGCCAGCAGCGTTCGCCCAGAGAACACTGAAGCTTTCTTT	CASSVRPENTEAFF
TRBD1	few	TRBV10-3	TRBJ1-2	TGTGCCATCAGTGATCCCGGGACAGCTGGGCCGAATGGCTACACCTTC	CAISDPGTAGPNGYTF
TRBD2	NA	TRBV4-2	TRBJ2-7	TGTGCCAGCAGCCAAGCGAGCGGGGAGCTCGAGCAGTACTTC	CASSQASGELEQYF
NA	once	TRBV5-1	TRBJ2-1	TGCGCCAGCAGGCCCAGGGGAGTTGGGGACAATGAGCAGTTCTTC	CASRPRGVGDNEQFF
TRBD1	NA	TRBV5-1	TRBJ2-7	TGCGCCAGCAGCTCGGGACAGGCAGGACTCTACGAGCAGTACTTC	CASSSGQAGLYEQYF
TRBD2	few	TRBV6-6	TRBJ2-1	TGTGCCAGCAGACGCCCGGGACTAGGGGGGGGGTTCTTC	CASRRPGLGGGFF
TRBD1	NA	TRBV4-2	TRBJ1-2	TGTGCCAGCAGCCAAGGCACAGGGGGCGCGGGTGGCTACACCTTC	CASSQGTGGAGGYTF